The 22 T cell receptor beta chains listed next were all sequenced from one sample in a study of T cell repertoires in cytomegalovirus infection. TCRdb ran MiXCR on the reads and lists one entry per CDR3 protein. The sample includes about 100,000 distinct CDR3 sequences, approximately 15% of them seen just once. Sequenced: PBMCs. Source of these receptors: a human donor in good health (CMV status not recorded). Some clones in this sample may be carry-over from other donors' samples.

The V gene is TRBV12-3 or TRBV12-4, the J gene TRBJ1-2, with D tentatively TRBD1 (5 bases). CDR3 length: 14 residues. V was trimmed by 6 bases and J by 5 bases, leaving 16 bases between them. For the CDR3, the DNA is TGTGCCAGCAGGGACCAGATTGGGGGTTATGGCTACACCTTC. Residues: CASRDQIGGYGYTF.

This chain connects TRBV15 to TRBJ2-7; D gene ambiguous. The CDR3 is made up of 15 amino acids. Per the germline V gene, CDR1 is LNHNV and CDR2 is YYDKDF (reference sequence). Trimming pared 1 base from V and 0 bases from J, leaving 10 bases between. The CDR3 here is CATSRVRASSYEQYF. CDR3 nucleotide sequence: TGTGCCACCAGCAGAGTAAGGGCGTCCTCCTACGAGCAGTACTTC.

This clonotype came up many times. V is TRBV11-2 and J is TRBJ2-1, with 13 positions matching TRBD2. Germline lookup yields CDR1 SGHAT and CDR2 FQNNGV. The CDR3 spans 16 residues. After removal of 3 bases from V and 7 bases from J, the junction contained 6 bases not matched to a gene. CDR3 sequence: CASSFGLAGVRNEQFF. In DNA, the CDR3 is TGTGCCAGCAGCTTTGGACTAGCGGGGGTCCGAAATGAGCAGTTCTTC. Full variable domain (rest looked up from reference TRBV11-2 and TRBJ2-1): EAGVAQSPRYKIIEKRQSVAFWCNPISGHATLYWYQQILGQGPKLLIQFQNNGVVDDSQLPKDRFSAERLKGVDSTLKIQPAKLEDSAVYLCASSFGLAGVRNEQFFGPGTRLTVL.

There are a few counts of this clonotype. V is TRBV5-4 and J is TRBJ2-3; D is unresolved. The CDR3 is 15 amino acids. The V and J ends lost 4 bases and 7 bases respectively, with 19 bases between them. The germline V gene has CDR1 SGHNT and CDR2 YYREEE (reference sequence). The CDR3 region has the DNA TGTGCCAGCAGCCCATCCTTGACCGTATCAAATACGCAGTATTTT. Translating it yields CASSPSLTVSNTQYF.

CDR3 nucleotide sequence: TGCGCCAGCAGCTTGGGGTCGGGGGCAGAGACCCAGTACTTC. Its protein product is CASSLGSGAETQYF. V gene TRBV5-1 combines with J gene TRBJ2-5; D is tentatively TRBD1 or TRBD2 (6 bases each). Per the germline V gene, CDR1 is SGHRS and CDR2 is YFSETQ. This CDR3 comprises 14 residues. The V and J ends lost 0 bases and 4 bases respectively, with 10 bases between them.

This clonotype was observed many times. This rearrangement joins TRBV7-2 to TRBJ2-1, with 9 positions matching TRBD2. The V and J ends lost 6 bases and 9 bases, in that order; junction bases with no gene match: 9. The CDR3 is made up of 14 amino acids. The germline V gene encodes CDR1 SGHTA and CDR2 FQGNSA. CDR3 sequence (DNA): TGTGCCAGCAGTCCTAGCGGGACGGCCGCTGAGCAGTTCTTC. Residues: CASSPSGTAAEQFF.

V is TRBV19 and J is TRBJ2-7; D is possibly TRBD1 (5 bases). The V end lost 3 bases, the J end lost 8 bases, and 14 bases lay between the germline ends. The CDR3 is made up of 13 amino acids. Germline V gene lookup returns CDR1 LNHDA and CDR2 SQIVND (reference sequence). The CDR3 DNA reads as TGTGCCAGTAGTATGACCCAGGGTACACAGCAGTACTTC. Translation gives CASSMTQGTQQYF.

This clonotype was detected ten times or more. The chain recombines TRBV11-2 with TRBJ2-3; TRBD1 matches at 9 bases. V dropped 4 bases and J dropped 3; count of bases not matched to a gene: 5. This CDR3 has 15 residues. Germline V gives CDR1 SGHAT, CDR2 FQNNGV. In DNA, the CDR3 is TGTGCCAGCAGCTCCAGGGACAGGGCGACAGATACGCAGTATTTT. Protein: CASSSRDRATDTQYF.

The rearrangement uses TRBV11-2 and TRBJ1-1; 7 bases are a match to TRBD1. This CDR3 comprises 13 residues. Trimming at V came to 10 bases and at J to 4 bases, leaving 9 bases not matched to a gene. Germline CDR1 and CDR2: SGHAT and FQNNGV. The CDR3 DNA is TGTGCCACCGGAGGGGCAGGGGGCACTGAAGCTTTCTTT. It codes for CATGGAGGTEAFF.

This clonotype was found a few times. This rearrangement joins TRBV7-6 to TRBJ2-3; 8 nucleotides align to TRBD2. V lost 4 bases, J lost 5 bases, and 11 bases stayed unmatched. Germline CDR1 is SGHVS and CDR2 is FNYEAQ. This CDR3 comprises 16 residues. The CDR3 protein is CASSSSGGARVDTQYF. CDR3 nucleotides: TGTGCCAGCAGCTCGAGCGGGGGCGCGAGGGTAGATACGCAGTATTTT.

This clonotype occurred many times. The CDR3 sequence: CASSLAAYEQYF. The CDR3, as DNA: TGTGCCAGCAGCTTGGCTGCCTACGAGCAGTACTTC. This rearrangement joins TRBV7-2 to TRBJ2-7; D not certain. V was cut by 3 bases and J by 2 bases, with 5 bases left in between. CDR3 length: 12 amino acids. Germline assignment: CDR1 SGHTA and CDR2 FQGNSA. Variable domain in full (rest from reference TRBV7-2 and TRBJ2-7): GAGVSQSPSNKVTEKGKDVELRCDPISGHTALYWYRQSLGQGLEFLIYFQGNSAPDKSGLPSDRFSAERTGGSVSTLTIQRTQQEDSAVYLCASSLAAYEQYFGPGTRLTVT.

In DNA form, the CDR3 reads TGTGCCAGTAGTGGCAGGGGACGCGCAGATACGCAGTATTTT. Residues: CASSGRGRADTQYF. This chain links TRBV19 with TRBJ2-3, with a tentative D call TRBD1 (6 bases). Germline V gene lookup returns CDR1 LNHDA and CDR2 SQIVND (reference sequence). CDR3 length equals 14 residues. V gave up 5 bases and J gave up 4 bases, with 13 bases separating them. The full variable domain, rest sourced from reference TRBV19 and TRBJ2-3, is DGGITQSPKYLFRKEGQNVTLSCEQNLNHDAMYWYRQDPGQGLRLIYYSQIVNDFQKGDIAEGYSVSREKKESFPLTVTSAQKNPTAFYLCASSGRGRADTQYFGPGTRLTVL.

This chain joins TRBV6-5 and TRBJ2-7; 11 positions match TRBD1. J was trimmed by 3 bases and V by 0 bases; bases with no gene match: 1. Germline assignment: CDR1 MNHEY and CDR2 SVGAGI. The CDR3 runs 15 residues. The CDR3 coding sequence is TGTGCCAGCAGTTACTCCGGGACAGGGGGCTACGAGCAGTACTTC. This encodes CASSYSGTGGYEQYF.

There are many counts of this clonotype. The chain carries TRBV7-6 and TRBJ2-7; 10 nucleotides agree with TRBD1. The CDR3 is made up of 14 amino acids. Trimming cost V 6 bases and J 2 bases; bases outside gene matches: 4. The germline CDR1 and CDR2 sequences are SGHVS and FNYEAQ. The CDR3 DNA is TGTGCCAGCAGAGCGACAGGGGGCACCTACGAGCAGTACTTC. Its translation: CASRATGGTYEQYF. The full variable domain, with the rest looked up from reference TRBV7-6 and TRBJ2-7, is GAGVSQSPRYKVTKRGQDVALRCDPISGHVSLYWYRQALGQGPEFLTYFNYEAQQDKSGLPNDRFSAERPEGSISTLTIQRTEQRDSAMYRCASRATGGTYEQYFGPGTRLTVT.

The J gene is TRBJ2-5, the V gene TRBV20-1, with D unresolved. CDR3 size: 14 residues. Germline V gives CDR1 DFQATT, CDR2 SNEGSKA (reference sequence). V lost 6 bases to trimming and J lost 2 bases, with 16 bases between them. This CDR3 is CSATPDIVQETQYF. In DNA, the CDR3 is TGCAGTGCCACCCCAGACATCGTACAAGAGACCCAGTACTTC.

The gene calls are TRBV29-1 and TRBJ1-1; D is uncertain. Trimming removed 6 bases at V and 1 base at J, with 9 bases between. The CDR3 extends over 12 amino acids. The V gene's germline CDR1 is SQVTM and CDR2 ANQGSEA. CDR3 amino acids: CSVQRANTEAFF. The CDR3 nucleotides read TGCAGCGTGCAAAGGGCGAACACTGAAGCTTTCTTT.

The sample holds many counts of this clonotype. The genes are TRBV7-2 and TRBJ1-1; D ambiguous. The CDR3 contains 9 residues. V lost 4 bases and J 9 bases, leaving 3 bases between the germline ends. Germline V CDR1 and CDR2: SGHTA, FQGNSA. The CDR3 DNA sequence: TGTGCCAGCAGCTCCAAAGCTTTCTTT. This codes for CASSSKAFF.

This clonotype was detected many times. The rearrangement joins TRBV7-8 to TRBJ1-3; D unresolved. The CDR3 is made up of 15 amino acids. Germline values: CDR1 SGHVS, CDR2 FQNEAQ. V was trimmed by 2 bases and J by 0 bases, leaving 8 bases between them. This chain's CDR3 is CASSLSTLSGNTIYF. CDR3 sequence (DNA): TGTGCCAGCAGCTTAAGTACGCTCTCTGGAAACACCATATATTTT.

This clonotype was counted ten times or more. The rearrangement links TRBV7-9 to TRBJ2-1; 7 bases match TRBD1. V lost 4 bases, J lost 6 bases, and 12 bases stayed unmatched. This CDR3 is 16 amino acids long. The germline V gene has CDR1 SEHNR and CDR2 FQNEAQ (reference sequence). CDR3 sequence (DNA): TGTGCCAGCAGCTCTCCCCCTCGACAGGGTCTCAATGAGCAGTTCTTC. It is translated as CASSSPPRQGLNEQFF.

Of note for this clonotype: This may stem from a read error, because a much larger clone lies one nucleotide away. V usage is TRBV4-2 and J usage is TRBJ2-2; 7 bases are a match to TRBD1. The CDR3 spans 16 residues. V lost 3 bases to trimming and J lost 6 bases; unmatched junction nucleotides: 10. Germline CDR1 reads LGHNA; CDR2 reads YNFKEQ. DNA for the CDR3: TGTGCCAGCAGCCATTCTACAGGGGACATCCCCGGGGAGCTGTTTTTT. This encodes CASSHSTGDIPGELFF.

The V gene is TRBV5-6, the J gene TRBJ2-7, with a weak D call TRBD1 (6 bases). The V and J ends lost 1 base and 2 bases respectively, with 10 bases between them. The CDR3 contains 14 residues. Germline CDR1 SGHDT, CDR2 YYEEEE. The CDR3 region is CASSLTGNPYEQYF. The CDR3 nucleotides are TGTGCCAGCAGCTTGACAGGGAACCCCTACGAGCAGTACTTC.

The chain is built from TRBV10-3 and TRBJ2-5; D gene unclear. Trimming removed 8 bases from V and 1 base from J, with 11 bases in between. Germline V gives CDR1 ENHRY, CDR2 SYGVKD. The CDR3 spans 13 residues. Written as DNA, the CDR3 is TGTGCCATCCGAGACGGAATCCAAGAGACCCAGTACTTC. Protein sequence: CAIRDGIQETQYF.